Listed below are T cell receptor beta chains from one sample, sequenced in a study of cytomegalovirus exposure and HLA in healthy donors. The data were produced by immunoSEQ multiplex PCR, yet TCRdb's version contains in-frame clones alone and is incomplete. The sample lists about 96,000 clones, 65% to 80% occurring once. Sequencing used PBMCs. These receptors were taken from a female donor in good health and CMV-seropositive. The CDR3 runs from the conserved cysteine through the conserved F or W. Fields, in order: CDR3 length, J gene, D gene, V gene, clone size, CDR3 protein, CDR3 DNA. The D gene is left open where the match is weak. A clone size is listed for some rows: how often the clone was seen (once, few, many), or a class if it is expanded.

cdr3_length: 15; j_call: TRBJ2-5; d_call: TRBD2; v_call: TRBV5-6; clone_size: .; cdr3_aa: CASSFPRTSEETQYF; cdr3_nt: TGTGCCAGCAGCTTCCCTCGGACTAGCGAAGAGACCCAGTACTTC
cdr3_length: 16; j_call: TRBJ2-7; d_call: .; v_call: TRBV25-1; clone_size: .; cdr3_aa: CATNDPGQGSSYEQYF; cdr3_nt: TGTGCCACCAACGATCCGGGACAAGGAAGCTCCTACGAGCAGTACTTC
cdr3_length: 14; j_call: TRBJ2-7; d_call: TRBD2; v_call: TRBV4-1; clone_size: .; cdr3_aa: CASRRTSGSYEQYF; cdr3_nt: TGCGCCAGCAGAAGGACTAGCGGTTCCTACGAGCAGTACTTC
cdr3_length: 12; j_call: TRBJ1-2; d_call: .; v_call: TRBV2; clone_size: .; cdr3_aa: CASSQQGNGYTF; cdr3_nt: TGTGCCAGCAGTCAACAGGGCAATGGCTACACCTTC
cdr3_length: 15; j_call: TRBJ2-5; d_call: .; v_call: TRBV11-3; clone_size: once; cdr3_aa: CASSLGMGWQETQYF; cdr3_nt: TGTGCCAGCAGCTTAGGGATGGGCTGGCAAGAGACCCAGTACTTC
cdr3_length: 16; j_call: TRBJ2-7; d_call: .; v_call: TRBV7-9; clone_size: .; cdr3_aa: CASSLFPRQKTYEQYF; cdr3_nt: TGTGCCAGCAGCTTATTCCCCCGACAGAAAACCTACGAGCAGTACTTC
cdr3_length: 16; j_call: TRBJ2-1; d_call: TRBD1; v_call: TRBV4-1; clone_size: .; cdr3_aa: CASSGTGGRFPNEQFF; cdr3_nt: TGCGCCAGCAGCGGGACAGGGGGCCGATTCCCCAATGAGCAGTTCTTC
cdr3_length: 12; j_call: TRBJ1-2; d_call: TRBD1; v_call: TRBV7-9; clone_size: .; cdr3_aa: CASSRDRGGYTF; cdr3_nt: TGTGCCAGCAGCCGGGACAGGGGGGGCTACACCTTC
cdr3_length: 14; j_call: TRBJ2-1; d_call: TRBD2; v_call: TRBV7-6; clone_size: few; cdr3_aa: CASSLAGGDTEQFF; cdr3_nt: TGTGCCAGCAGCCTAGCCGGGGGGGACACTGAGCAGTTCTTC
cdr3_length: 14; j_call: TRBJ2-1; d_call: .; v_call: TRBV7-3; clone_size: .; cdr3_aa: CASSKELSYNEQFF; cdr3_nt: TGTGCCAGCAGCAAGGAGCTGAGCTACAATGAGCAGTTCTTC
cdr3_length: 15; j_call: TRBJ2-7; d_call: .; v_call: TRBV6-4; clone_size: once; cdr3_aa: CASSDLGRGAYEQYF; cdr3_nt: TGTGCCAGCAGTGACCTCGGACGCGGGGCCTACGAGCAGTACTTC
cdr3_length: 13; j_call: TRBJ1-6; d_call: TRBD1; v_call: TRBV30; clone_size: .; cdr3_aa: CARGAGGNSPLHF; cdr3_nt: TGTGCCAGGGGGGCAGGGGGGAATTCACCCCTCCACTTT
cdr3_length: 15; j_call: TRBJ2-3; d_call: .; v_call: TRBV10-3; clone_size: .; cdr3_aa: CAIRPRGGGTDTQYF; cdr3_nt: TGTGCCATCAGGCCCCGAGGAGGGGGCACAGATACGCAGTATTTT
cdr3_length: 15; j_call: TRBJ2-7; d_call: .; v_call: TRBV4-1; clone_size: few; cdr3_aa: CASSQDYPGPYEQYF; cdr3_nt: TGCGCCAGCAGCCAAGATTATCCAGGTCCCTACGAGCAGTACTTC
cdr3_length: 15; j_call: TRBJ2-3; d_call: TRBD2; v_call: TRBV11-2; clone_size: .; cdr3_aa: CASSSPSGGAYTQYF; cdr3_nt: TGTGCCAGCAGCTCCCCTAGCGGGGGGGCTTATACGCAGTATTTT
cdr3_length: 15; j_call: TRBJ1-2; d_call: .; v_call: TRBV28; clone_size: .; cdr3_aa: CASSYFLTVNYGYTF; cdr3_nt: TGTGCCAGCAGTTATTTCCTGACAGTTAACTATGGCTACACCTTC
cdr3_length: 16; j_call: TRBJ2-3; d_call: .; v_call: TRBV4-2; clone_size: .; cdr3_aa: CASSQELAQSTDTQYF; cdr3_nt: TGTGCCAGCAGCCAAGAGCTGGCACAGAGCACAGATACGCAGTATTTT
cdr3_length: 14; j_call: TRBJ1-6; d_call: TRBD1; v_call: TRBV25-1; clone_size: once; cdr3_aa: CASSAGTGVSPLHF; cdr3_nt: TGTGCCAGCAGTGCCGGGACAGGAGTTTCACCCCTCCACTTT
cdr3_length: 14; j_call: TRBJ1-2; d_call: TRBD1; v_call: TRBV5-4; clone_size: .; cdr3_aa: CASSAGQGAYGYTF; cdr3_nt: TGTGCCAGCAGCGCGGGACAGGGGGCCTATGGCTACACCTTC
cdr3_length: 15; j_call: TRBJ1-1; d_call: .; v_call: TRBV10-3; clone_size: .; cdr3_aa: CAISESTDMNTEAFF; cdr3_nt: TGTGCCATCAGTGAGTCGACAGACATGAACACTGAAGCTTTCTTT
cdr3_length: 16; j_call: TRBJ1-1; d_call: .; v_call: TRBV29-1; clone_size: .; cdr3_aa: CSVEKLGIAVDTEAFF; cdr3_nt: TGCAGCGTTGAGAAATTAGGAATCGCGGTGGACACTGAAGCTTTCTTT
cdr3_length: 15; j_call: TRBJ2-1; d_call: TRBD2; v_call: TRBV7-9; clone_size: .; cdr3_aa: CASILGLAGSNEQFF; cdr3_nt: TGTGCCAGCATCCTTGGGCTAGCGGGCAGCAATGAGCAGTTCTTC
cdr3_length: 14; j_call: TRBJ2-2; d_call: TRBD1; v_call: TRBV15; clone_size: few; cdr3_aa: CATTLDRGTGELFF; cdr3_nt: TGTGCCACTACCCTTGACAGGGGCACCGGGGAGCTGTTTTTT
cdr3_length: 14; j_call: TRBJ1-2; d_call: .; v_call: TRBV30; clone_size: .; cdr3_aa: CAWSLRGLLYGYTF; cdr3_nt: TGTGCCTGGAGTCTCCGGGGACTACTATATGGCTACACCTTC
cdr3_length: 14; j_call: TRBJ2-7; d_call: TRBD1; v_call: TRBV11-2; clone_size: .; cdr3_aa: CASSLGQGVYEQYF; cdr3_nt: TGTGCCAGCAGCTTAGGACAGGGTGTCTACGAGCAGTACTTC
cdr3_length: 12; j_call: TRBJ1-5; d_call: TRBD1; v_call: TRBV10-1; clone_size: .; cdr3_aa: CASSGGTEPQHF; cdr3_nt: TGCGCCAGCAGCGGCGGGACAGAGCCCCAGCATTTT
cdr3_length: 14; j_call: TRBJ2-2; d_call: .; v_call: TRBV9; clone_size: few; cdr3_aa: CASSVGPNTGELFF; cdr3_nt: TGTGCCAGCAGCGTAGGGCCTAACACCGGGGAGCTGTTTTTT
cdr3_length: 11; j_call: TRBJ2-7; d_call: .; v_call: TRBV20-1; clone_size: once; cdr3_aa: CSAGVRYEQYF; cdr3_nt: TGCAGTGCTGGAGTTCGCTACGAGCAGTACTTC
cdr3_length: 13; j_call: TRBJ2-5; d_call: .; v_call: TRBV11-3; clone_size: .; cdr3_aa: CASSLGRQETQYF; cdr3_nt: TGTGCCAGCAGCTTGGGCAGGCAAGAGACCCAGTACTTC
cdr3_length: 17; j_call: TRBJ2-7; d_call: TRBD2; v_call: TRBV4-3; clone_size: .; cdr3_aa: CASSQERGLAGPYEQYF; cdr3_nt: TGCGCCAGCAGCCAAGAGAGAGGACTAGCGGGACCCTACGAGCAGTACTTC
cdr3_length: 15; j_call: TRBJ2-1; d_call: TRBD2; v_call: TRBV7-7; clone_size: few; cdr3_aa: CASSFDLAGYNEQFF; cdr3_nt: TGTGCTAGCAGCTTCGATCTAGCGGGGTACAATGAGCAGTTCTTC
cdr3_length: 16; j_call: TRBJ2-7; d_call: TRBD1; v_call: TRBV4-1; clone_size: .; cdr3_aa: CASSQDIGQGAYEQYF; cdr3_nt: TGCGCCAGCAGCCAAGATATAGGACAGGGGGCCTACGAGCAGTACTTC
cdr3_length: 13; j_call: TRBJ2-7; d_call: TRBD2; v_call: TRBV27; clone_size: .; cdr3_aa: CASSRAGVYEQYF; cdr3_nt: TGTGCCAGCAGTCGGGCGGGAGTGTACGAGCAGTACTTC
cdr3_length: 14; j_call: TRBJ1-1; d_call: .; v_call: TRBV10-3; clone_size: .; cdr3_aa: CAITNSGANTEAFF; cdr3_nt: TGTGCCATCACCAACAGCGGGGCGAACACTGAAGCTTTCTTT
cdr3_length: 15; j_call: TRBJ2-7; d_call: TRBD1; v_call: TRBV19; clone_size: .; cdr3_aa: CASTEGGQGSDEQYF; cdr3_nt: TGTGCCAGTACGGAAGGGGGACAGGGGAGCGACGAGCAGTACTTC
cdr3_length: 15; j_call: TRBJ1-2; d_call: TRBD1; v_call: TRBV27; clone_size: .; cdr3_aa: CASRPGTGSTYGYTF; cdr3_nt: TGTGCCAGCAGGCCAGGGACAGGTTCAACCTATGGCTACACCTTC
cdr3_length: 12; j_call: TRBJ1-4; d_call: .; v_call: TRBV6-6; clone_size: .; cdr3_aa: CASSSNGEKLFF; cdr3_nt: TGTGCCAGCAGTTCAAACGGTGAAAAACTGTTTTTT
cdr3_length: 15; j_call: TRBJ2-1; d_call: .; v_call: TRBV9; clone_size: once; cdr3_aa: CASSVATASYNEQFF; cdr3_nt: TGTGCCAGCAGCGTAGCAACAGCCTCCTACAATGAGCAGTTCTTC
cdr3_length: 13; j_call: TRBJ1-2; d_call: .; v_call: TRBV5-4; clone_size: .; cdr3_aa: CASSLMTGYGYTF; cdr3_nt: TGTGCCAGCAGCTTGATGACAGGCTATGGCTACACCTTC
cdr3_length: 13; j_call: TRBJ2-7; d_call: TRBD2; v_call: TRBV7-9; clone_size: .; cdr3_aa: CASSLAGGYEQYF; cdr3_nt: TGTGCCAGCAGCTTGGCGGGGGGCTACGAGCAGTACTTC
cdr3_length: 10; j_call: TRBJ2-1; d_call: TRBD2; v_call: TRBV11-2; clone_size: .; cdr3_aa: CASSSSGKFF; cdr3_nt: TGTGCCAGCAGCTCAAGCGGGAAGTTCTTC
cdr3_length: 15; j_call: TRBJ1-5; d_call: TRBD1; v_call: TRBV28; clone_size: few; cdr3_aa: CASSLDRGRNQPQHF; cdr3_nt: TGTGCCAGCAGCTTAGACAGGGGCCGCAATCAGCCCCAGCATTTT
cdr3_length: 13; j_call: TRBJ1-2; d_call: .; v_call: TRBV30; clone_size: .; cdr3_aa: CAFLQVRMGGYTF; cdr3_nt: TGTGCCTTCCTACAGGTTCGGATGGGGGGCTACACCTTC
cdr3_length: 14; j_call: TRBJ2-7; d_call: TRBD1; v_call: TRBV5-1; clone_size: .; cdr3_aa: CASKGDRNSYEQYF; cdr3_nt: TGCGCCAGCAAGGGGGACAGAAATTCCTACGAGCAGTACTTC
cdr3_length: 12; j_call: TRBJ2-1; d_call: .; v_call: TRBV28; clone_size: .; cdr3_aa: CATVEGGNEQFF; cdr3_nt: TGTGCCACCGTCGAAGGGGGCAATGAGCAGTTCTTC
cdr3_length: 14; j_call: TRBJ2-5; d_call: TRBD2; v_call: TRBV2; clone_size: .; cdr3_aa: CASRGGIIQETQYF; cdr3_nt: TGTGCCAGCAGGGGGGGGATCATCCAAGAGACCCAGTACTTC
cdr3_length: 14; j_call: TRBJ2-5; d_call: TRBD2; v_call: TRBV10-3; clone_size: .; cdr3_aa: CAIRGLAGEETQYF; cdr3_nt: TGTGCCATCAGGGGACTAGCGGGAGAAGAGACCCAGTACTTC
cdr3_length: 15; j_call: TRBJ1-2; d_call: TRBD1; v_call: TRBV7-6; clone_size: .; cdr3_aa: CASSLSVGTDYGYTF; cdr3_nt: TGTGCCAGCAGCTTATCGGTGGGGACAGACTATGGCTACACCTTC
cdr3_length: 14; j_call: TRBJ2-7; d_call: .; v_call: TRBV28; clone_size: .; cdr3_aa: CASSATGGDYEQYF; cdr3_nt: TGTGCCAGCAGTGCCACAGGGGGGGACTACGAGCAGTACTTC
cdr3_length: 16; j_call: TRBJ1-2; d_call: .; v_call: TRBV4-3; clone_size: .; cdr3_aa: CASSQEGGRRNYGYTF; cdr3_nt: TGCGCCAGCAGCCAAGAGGGGGGACGGCGAAACTATGGCTACACCTTC
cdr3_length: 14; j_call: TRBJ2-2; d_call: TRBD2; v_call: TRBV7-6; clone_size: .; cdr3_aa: CASSSREGVGELFF; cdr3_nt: TGTGCCAGCAGCTCCCGGGAGGGTGTAGGGGAGCTGTTTTTT
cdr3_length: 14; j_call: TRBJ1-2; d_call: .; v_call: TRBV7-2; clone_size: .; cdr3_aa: CASSLDRGTYGYTF; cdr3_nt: TGTGCCAGCAGCTTAGATCGGGGGACGTACGGCTACACCTTC
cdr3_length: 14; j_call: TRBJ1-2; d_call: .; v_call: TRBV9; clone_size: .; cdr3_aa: CASSVGVGANGYTF; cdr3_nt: TGTGCCAGCAGCGTAGGAGTGGGGGCAAACGGCTACACCTTC
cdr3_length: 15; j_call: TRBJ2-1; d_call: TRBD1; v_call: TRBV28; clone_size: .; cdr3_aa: CASSFFTGDHNEQFF; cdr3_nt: TGTGCCAGCAGTTTCTTCACAGGGGACCACAATGAGCAGTTCTTC